A selection of T cell receptor beta chains follows, all from one sample in a study of PD-1 blockade in mismatch repair-deficient tumors. Measured with immunoSEQ multiplex PCR; TCRdb has only the in-frame clones, and not every one. The data hold about 16,000 clones, with around 82% observed a single time. Sequences were derived from PBMCs, sampled before pembrolizumab treatment. The receptors were gathered from an adult with mismatch repair-deficient cancer. Each CDR3 is given with its conserved first and last residue. Fields, in order: clone size, CDR3 length, J gene, V gene, D gene, CDR3 DNA, CDR3 protein. The D gene is left open where the match is weak. Only part of the rows carry a size: once, few, many, or a class if the clone is expanded.

. 16 TRBJ2-7 TRBV28 . TGTGCCAGCAGTTTAAGAGGGTATAGGGCGACCTACGAGCAGTACTTC CASSLRGYRATYEQYF
. 13 TRBJ2-6 TRBV10-1 . TGCGCCAGCAGTGAACCTGGGGCCAACGTCCTGACTTTC CASSEPGANVLTF
once 17 TRBJ1-2 TRBV6-1 TRBD1 TGTGCCAGCAGTGAAGTCCGGACAGGGGGGGACTACTATGGCTACACCTTC CASSEVRTGGDYYGYTF
. 17 TRBJ1-2 TRBV14 . TGTGCCAGCAGCCAAGGTTCGGGGAGCTGGGGCATCTATGGCTACACCTTC CASSQGSGSWGIYGYTF
few 13 TRBJ2-2 TRBV5-1 . TGCGCCAGCCACTTATGGAAGGAGGGGGAGCTGTTTTTT CASHLWKEGELFF
. 14 TRBJ2-7 TRBV9 . TGTGCCAGCAGCCCGACTGTGGGGGGATACGAGCAGTACTTC CASSPTVGGYEQYF
few 15 TRBJ2-7 TRBV6-1 . TGTGCCAGCAGTGATTCGGGACCGGCGACCTACGAGCAGTACTTC CASSDSGPATYEQYF
. 15 TRBJ2-4 TRBV28 . TGTGCCAGCAGTCCCAAAGAGCTAGGGGGAAACATTCAGTACTTC CASSPKELGGNIQYF
. 16 TRBJ1-1 TRBV5-1 TRBD1 TGCGCCAGCAGCACCGCCCGACAGGGCGAGAACACTGAAGCTTTCTTT CASSTARQGENTEAFF
. 14 TRBJ1-1 TRBV19 TRBD1 TGTGCCAGTAGTAGGACAGGGGCGAACACTGAAGCTTTCTTT CASSRTGANTEAFF
. 13 TRBJ1-3 TRBV6-4 . TGTGCCAGCACGGCAGCCGAGGGAGACACCATATATTTT CASTAAEGDTIYF